This record covers a single T cell receptor beta chain. The antigen is undetermined. The data were taken from a study of cytomegalovirus exposure and HLA in healthy donors. Study-level results: In the analysis, some V segments, TRBV6-2 and TRBV6-3 included, were excluded as indistinguishable. Sequencing likely produced, as an artifact, a cluster of highly shared sequence variants. Both high specificity and high sensitivity reportedly marked the classifier's diagnosis of cytomegalovirus status.

The CDR3 is 16 amino acids. With 4 bases removed from V and 0 bases from J, the gap between germline ends came to 17 bases. CDR1 is SGHRS and CDR2 is YFSETQ in the germline V gene. A multiplex PCR was run with 60 Vbeta primers and 13 Jbeta primers. Assay: immunoSEQ multiplex PCR; the TCRdb copy retains only in-frame clones and omits some. The table shows 110,000 or so clones, with 70% to 80% occurring only once. The receptor was isolated from a woman in her thirties or forties in good health and CMV-seropositive. The rearrangement uses TRBV5-1 and TRBJ2-7; D gene ambiguous. The source material was PBMCs. The CDR3 coding sequence is TGCGCCAGCAGCCCCGAAAAGGCGGCCCGCTCCTACGAGCAGTACTTC. It yields the protein CASSPEKAARSYEQYF.